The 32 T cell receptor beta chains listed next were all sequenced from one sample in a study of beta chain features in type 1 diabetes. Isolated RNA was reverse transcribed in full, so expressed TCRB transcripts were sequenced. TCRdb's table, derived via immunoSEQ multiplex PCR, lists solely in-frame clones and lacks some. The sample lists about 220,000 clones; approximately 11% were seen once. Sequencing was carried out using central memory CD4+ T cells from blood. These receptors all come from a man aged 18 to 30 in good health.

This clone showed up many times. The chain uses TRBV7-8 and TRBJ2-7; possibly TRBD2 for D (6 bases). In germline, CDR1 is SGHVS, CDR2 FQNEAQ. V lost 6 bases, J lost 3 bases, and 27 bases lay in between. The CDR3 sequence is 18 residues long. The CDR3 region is CASRFSPLGGVGDYEQYF. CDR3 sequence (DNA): TGTGCCAGCAGGTTTAGCCCCCTGGGCGGGGTAGGGGACTACGAGCAGTACTTC.

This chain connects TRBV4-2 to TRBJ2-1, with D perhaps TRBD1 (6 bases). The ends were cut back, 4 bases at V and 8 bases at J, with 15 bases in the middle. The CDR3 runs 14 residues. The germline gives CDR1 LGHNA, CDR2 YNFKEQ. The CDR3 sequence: CASSLGQGIHEQFF. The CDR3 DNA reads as TGTGCCAGCAGCCTCGGGCAGGGGATACATGAGCAGTTCTTC.

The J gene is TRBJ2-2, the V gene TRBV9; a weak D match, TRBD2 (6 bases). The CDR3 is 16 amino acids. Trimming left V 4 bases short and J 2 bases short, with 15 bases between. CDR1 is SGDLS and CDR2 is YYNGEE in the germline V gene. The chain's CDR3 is CASSFIGTSNTGELFF. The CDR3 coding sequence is TGTGCCAGCAGCTTCATCGGGACTTCCAACACCGGGGAGCTGTTTTTT.

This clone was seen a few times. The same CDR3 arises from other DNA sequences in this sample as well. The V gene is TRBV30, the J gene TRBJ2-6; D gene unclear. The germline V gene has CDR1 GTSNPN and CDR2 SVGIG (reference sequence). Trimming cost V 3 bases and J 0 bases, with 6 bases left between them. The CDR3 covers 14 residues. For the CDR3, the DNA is TGTGCCTGGAGGGAAAGCTCTGGGGCCAACGTCCTGACTTTC. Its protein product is CAWRESSGANVLTF.

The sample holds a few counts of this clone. The CDR3, as DNA: TGTGCCAGCAGCTTACCGACAGGGGTGGTCACCGGGGAGCTGTTTTTT. Its translation is CASSLPTGVVTGELFF. The chain couples TRBV7-2 to TRBJ2-2; 8 bases are a match to TRBD1. Trimming at V came to 2 bases and at J to 4 bases, leaving 6 bases not matched to a gene. From germline, CDR1 is SGHTA and CDR2 FQGNSA. The CDR3 spans 16 residues.

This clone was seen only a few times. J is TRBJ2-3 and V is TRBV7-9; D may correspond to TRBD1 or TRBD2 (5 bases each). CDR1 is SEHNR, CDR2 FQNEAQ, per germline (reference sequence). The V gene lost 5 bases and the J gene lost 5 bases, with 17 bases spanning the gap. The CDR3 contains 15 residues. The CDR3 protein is CASSPGTSDGDTQYF. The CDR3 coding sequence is TGTGCCAGCAGCCCCGGGACCAGCGATGGAGATACGCAGTATTTT.

CDR3 loop: CASSEGGFTEAFF. The CDR3, as DNA: TGTGCCAGTTCCGAAGGGGGATTCACTGAAGCTTTCTTT. This sequence joins TRBV18 and TRBJ1-1; tentatively, D is TRBD1 (6 bases). V lost 9 bases and J 4 bases, leaving 15 bases between the germline ends. Looked up from germline, CDR1 is KGHSH and CDR2 is LQKENI. CDR3 length equals 13 residues.

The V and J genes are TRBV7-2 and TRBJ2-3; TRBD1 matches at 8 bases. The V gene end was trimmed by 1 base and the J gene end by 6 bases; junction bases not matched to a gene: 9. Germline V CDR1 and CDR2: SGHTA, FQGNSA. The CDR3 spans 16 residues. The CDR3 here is CASSLGATGVLDTQYF. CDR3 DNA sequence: TGTGCCAGCAGCTTAGGGGCGACAGGGGTATTGGATACGCAGTATTTT.

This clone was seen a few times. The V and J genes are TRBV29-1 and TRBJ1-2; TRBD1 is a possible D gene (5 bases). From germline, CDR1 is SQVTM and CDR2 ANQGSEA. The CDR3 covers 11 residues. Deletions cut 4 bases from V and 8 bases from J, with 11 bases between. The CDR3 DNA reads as TGCAGCGTTGTGAGAGGGGAGGGCTACACCTTC. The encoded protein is CSVVRGEGYTF.

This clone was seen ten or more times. CDR3 sequence (DNA): TGTGCCCGAGAGACTAGCGGATCCTACGAGCAGTACTTC. Its protein product is CARETSGSYEQYF. The chain uses TRBV30 and TRBJ2-7, with 9 positions matching TRBD2. V shed 8 bases and J 1 base; nucleotides not matched to a gene: 6. CDR1 and CDR2 (germline): GTSNPN, SVGIG (reference sequence). The CDR3 length is 13 residues.

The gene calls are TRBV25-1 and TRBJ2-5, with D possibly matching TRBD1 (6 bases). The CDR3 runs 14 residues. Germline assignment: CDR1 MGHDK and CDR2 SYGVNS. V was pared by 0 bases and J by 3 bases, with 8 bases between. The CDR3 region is CASSEYRTEETQYF. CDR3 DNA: TGTGCCAGCAGTGAATATAGGACAGAAGAGACCCAGTACTTC.

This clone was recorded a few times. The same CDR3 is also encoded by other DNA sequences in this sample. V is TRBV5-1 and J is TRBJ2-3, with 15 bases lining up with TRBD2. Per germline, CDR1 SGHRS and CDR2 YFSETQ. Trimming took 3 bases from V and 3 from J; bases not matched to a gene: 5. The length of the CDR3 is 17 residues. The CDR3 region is CASSSGLAGGGTDTQYF. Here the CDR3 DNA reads TGCGCCAGCAGCTCGGGACTAGCGGGAGGAGGGACAGATACGCAGTATTTT.

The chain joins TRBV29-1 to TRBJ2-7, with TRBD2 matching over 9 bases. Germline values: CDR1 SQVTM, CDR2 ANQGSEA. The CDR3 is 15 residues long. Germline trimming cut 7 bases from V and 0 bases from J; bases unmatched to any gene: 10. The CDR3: CSASGAGFSSYEQYF. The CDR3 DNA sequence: TGCAGCGCTAGCGGGGCGGGCTTTAGCTCCTACGAGCAGTACTTC.

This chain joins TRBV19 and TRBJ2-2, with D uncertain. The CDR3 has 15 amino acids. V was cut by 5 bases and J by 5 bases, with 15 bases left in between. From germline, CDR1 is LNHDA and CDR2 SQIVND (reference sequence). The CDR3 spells CASSGQKSWTGELFF. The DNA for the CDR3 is TGTGCCAGTAGTGGGCAGAAGAGTTGGACCGGGGAGCTGTTTTTT.

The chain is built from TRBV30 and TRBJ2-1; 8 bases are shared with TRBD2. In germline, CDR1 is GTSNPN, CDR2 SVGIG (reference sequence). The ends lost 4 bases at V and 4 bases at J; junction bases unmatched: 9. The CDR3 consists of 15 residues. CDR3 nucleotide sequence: TGTGCCTGGACTGTAATGGCTAGCGGGTACAATGAGCAGTTCTTC. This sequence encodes CAWTVMASGYNEQFF.

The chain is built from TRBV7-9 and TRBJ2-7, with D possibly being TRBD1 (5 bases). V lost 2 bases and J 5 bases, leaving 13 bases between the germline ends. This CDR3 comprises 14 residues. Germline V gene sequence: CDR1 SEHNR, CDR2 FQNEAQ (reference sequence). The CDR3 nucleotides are TGTGCCAGCAGCTTAACGGGCAGGGCCCACGAGCAGTACTTC. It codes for CASSLTGRAHEQYF. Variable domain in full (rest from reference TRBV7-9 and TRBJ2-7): DTGVSQNPRHKITKRGQNVTFRCDPISEHNRLYWYRQTLGQGPEFLTYFQNEAQLEKSRLLSDRFSAERPKGSFSTLEIQRTEQGDSAMYLCASSLTGRAHEQYFGPGTRLTVT.

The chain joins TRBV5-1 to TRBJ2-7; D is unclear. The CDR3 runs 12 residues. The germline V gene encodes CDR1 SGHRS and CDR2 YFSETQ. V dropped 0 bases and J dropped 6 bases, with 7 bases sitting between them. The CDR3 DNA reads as TGCGCCAGCAGCTTGGACCAGGCCGAGCAGTACTTC. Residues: CASSLDQAEQYF.

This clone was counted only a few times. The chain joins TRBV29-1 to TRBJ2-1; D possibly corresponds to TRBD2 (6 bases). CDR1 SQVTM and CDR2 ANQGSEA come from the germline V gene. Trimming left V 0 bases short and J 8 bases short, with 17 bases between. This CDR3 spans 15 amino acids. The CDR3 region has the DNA TGCAGCGTTGAAGATGCGGGACTCACGAGCGATGAGCAGTTCTTC. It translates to CSVEDAGLTSDEQFF.

CDR3 DNA: TGCGCCAGCAGCCAAGATCTTGGGCGAGAGCCCCACAATGAGCAGTTCTTC. Translation: CASSQDLGREPHNEQFF. This rearrangement joins TRBV4-3 to TRBJ2-1; D is uncertain. The CDR3 is 17 amino acids. V was clipped by 0 bases and J by 5 bases, with 17 bases between them. Germline values: CDR1 LGHNA, CDR2 YSLEER.

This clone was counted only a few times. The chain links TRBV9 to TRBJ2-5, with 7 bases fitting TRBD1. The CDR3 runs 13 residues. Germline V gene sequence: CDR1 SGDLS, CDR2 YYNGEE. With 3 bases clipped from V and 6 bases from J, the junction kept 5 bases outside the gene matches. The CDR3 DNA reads TGTGCCAGCAGCGCGGGACAGTGGAAGACCCAGTACTTC. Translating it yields CASSAGQWKTQYF.

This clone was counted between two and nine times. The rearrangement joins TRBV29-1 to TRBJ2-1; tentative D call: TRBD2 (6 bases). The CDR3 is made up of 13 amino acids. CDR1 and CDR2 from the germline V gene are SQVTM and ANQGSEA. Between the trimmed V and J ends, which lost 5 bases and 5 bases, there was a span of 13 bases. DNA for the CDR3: TGCAGCGTTTCCGGGAGCTACGACAATGAGCAGTTCTTC. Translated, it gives CSVSGSYDNEQFF.

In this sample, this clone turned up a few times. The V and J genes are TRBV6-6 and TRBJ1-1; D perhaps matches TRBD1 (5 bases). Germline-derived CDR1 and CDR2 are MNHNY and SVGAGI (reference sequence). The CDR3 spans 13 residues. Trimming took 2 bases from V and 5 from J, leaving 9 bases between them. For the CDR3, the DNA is TGTGCCAGCAGTTACGACAGAAGGACTGAAGCTTTCTTT. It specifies CASSYDRRTEAFF.

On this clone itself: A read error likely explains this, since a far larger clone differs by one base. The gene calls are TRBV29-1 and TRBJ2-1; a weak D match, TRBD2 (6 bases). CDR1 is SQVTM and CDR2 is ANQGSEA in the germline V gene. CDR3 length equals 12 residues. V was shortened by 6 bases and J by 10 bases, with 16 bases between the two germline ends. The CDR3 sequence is CSVARKGGEQFF. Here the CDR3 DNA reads TGCAGCGTGGCGCGAAAGGGAGGAGAGCAGTTCTTC.

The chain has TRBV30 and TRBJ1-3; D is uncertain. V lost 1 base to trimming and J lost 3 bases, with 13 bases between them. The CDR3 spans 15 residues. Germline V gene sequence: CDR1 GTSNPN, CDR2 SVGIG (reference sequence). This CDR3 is CAWSGRQKIGNTIYF. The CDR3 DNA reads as TGTGCCTGGAGTGGTCGGCAGAAGATTGGAAACACCATATATTTT.

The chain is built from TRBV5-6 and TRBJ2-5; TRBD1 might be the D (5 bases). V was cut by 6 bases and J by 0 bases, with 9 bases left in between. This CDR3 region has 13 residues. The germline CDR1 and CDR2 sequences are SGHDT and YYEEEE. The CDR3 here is CASTQDNQETQYF. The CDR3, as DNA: TGTGCCAGCACCCAGGACAACCAAGAGACCCAGTACTTC.

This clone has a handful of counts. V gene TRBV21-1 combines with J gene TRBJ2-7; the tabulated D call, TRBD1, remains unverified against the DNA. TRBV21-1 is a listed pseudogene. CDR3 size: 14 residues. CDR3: CAHGRQGDPYEQYF. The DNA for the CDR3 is TGTGCTCATGGCCGACAGGGGGATCCCTACGAGCAGTACTTC.

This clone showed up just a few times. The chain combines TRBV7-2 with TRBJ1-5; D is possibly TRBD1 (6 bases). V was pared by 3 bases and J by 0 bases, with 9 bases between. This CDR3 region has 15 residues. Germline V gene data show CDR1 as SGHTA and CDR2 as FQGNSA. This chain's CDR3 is CASSFGGGSNQPQHF. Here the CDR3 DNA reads TGTGCCAGCAGCTTTGGAGGGGGTAGCAATCAGCCCCAGCATTTT.

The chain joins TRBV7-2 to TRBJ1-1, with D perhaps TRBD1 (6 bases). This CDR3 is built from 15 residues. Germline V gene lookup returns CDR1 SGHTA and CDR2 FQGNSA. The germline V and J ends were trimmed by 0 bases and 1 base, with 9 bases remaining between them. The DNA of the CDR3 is TGTGCCAGCAGCTTAGCGCCCAGGGGGAACACTGAAGCTTTCTTT. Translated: CASSLAPRGNTEAFF.

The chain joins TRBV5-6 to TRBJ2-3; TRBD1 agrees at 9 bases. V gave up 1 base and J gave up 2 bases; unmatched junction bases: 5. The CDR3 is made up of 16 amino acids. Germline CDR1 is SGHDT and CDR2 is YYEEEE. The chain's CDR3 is CASSLLGTGPTDTQYF. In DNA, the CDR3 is TGTGCCAGCAGCTTGTTAGGGACAGGGCCCACAGATACGCAGTATTTT.

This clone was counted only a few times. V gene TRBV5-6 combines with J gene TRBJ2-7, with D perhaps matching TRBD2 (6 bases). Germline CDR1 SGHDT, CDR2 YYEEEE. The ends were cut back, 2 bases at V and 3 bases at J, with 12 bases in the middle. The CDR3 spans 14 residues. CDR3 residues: CASSFGGTNYEQYF. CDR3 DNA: TGTGCCAGCAGCTTCGGCGGGACGAACTACGAGCAGTACTTC.

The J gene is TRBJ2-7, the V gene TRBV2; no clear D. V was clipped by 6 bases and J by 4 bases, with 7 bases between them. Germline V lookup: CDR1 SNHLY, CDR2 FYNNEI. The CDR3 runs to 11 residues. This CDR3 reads CASSYRYEQYF. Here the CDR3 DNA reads TGTGCCAGCAGCTATCGTTACGAGCAGTACTTC.

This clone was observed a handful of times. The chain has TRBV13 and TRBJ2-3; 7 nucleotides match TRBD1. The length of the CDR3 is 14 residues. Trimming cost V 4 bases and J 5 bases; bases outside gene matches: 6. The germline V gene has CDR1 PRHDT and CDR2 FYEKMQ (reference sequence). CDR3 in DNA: TGTGCCAGCAGCTACCGACAGGGAGTAGATACGCAGTATTTT. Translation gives CASSYRQGVDTQYF.